A single sample is the source of the 20 T cell receptor beta chains below, sequenced in a study of T cell clonotyping in hematopoietic cell transplantation. Clones were read by immunoSEQ multiplex PCR, and TCRdb kept only the in-frame ones, dropping some. The data contain 30,000 to 45,000 clones, about 90% of them seen just once; the ten biggest clones take up approximately 2%. Sequencing was done on a sample of peripheral blood mononuclear cells. The receptors stem from a woman between 35 and 50 years old in good health. Some clones in this sample may be carry-over from other donors' samples.

V gene TRBV11-2 combines with J gene TRBJ2-5; 11 nucleotides line up with TRBD2. CDR1 is SGHAT, CDR2 FQNNGV, per germline. V trimming: 5 bases; J trimming: 5 bases; junction bases outside the gene matches: 10. This CDR3 spans 16 amino acids. CDR3 coding DNA: TGTGCCAGCAGCCACCTAATAGCGGGAGGGCCTGAGACCCAGTACTTC. This translates into CASSHLIAGGPETQYF.

The chain is built from TRBV28 and TRBJ1-1; the D gene is possibly TRBD1 (6 bases). Trimming stripped 5 bases from V and 0 bases from J, with 13 bases between. The CDR3 sequence is 15 residues long. Germline V gives CDR1 MDHEN, CDR2 SYDVKM. CDR3 DNA: TGTGCCAGCAGTCCCCATGGACAGCTGAACACTGAAGCTTTCTTT. It encodes CASSPHGQLNTEAFF.

The V and J genes are TRBV7-2 and TRBJ2-2; the D is unclear. The CDR3 loop spans 13 amino acids. V lost 1 base, J lost 6 bases, and 6 bases lay in between. Germline values: CDR1 SGHTA, CDR2 FQGNSA. The CDR3 region is CASSLDLPGELFF. CDR3 nucleotides: TGTGCCAGCAGCTTAGATCTACCCGGGGAGCTGTTTTTT.

As regards this clone: At one boundary the junction diverges from the germline segment, which might be a read error. The V call is TRBV28, the J call TRBJ1-2; 7 bases agree with TRBD1. The CDR3 runs to 16 residues. Germline V gives CDR1 MDHEN, CDR2 SYDVKM. The CDR3 protein is CASSPLPGTANYGYTF. DNA for the CDR3: TGTGCCAGCAGTCCTTTGCCCGGGACAGCTAATTATGGCTACACCTTC.

This sequence joins TRBV28 and TRBJ1-4; D perhaps matches TRBD1 (5 bases). Germline CDR1 is MDHEN and CDR2 is SYDVKM. V lost 9 bases and J 5 bases, leaving 16 bases between the germline ends. CDR3 length equals 14 residues. Here the CDR3 reads CASGGGRANEKLFF. The DNA for the CDR3 is TGTGCCAGTGGGGGAGGGAGGGCGAATGAAAAACTGTTTTTT.

The chain links TRBV5-6 to TRBJ2-5; D uncertain. This CDR3 is 13 amino acids long. In germline, CDR1 is SGHDT, CDR2 YYEEEE. V lost 0 bases and J 5 bases, leaving 8 bases between the germline ends. The CDR3 loop reads CASSLGGFETQYF. The CDR3 region has the DNA TGTGCCAGCAGCTTGGGAGGCTTCGAGACCCAGTACTTC. Full variable domain (rest looked up from reference TRBV5-6 and TRBJ2-5): DAGVTQSPTHLIKTRGQQVTLRCSPKSGHDTVSWYQQALGQGPQFIFQYYEEEERQRGNFPDRFSGHQFPNYSSELNVNALLLGDSALYLCASSLGGFETQYFGPGTRLLVL.

The CDR3 here is CAWSVGTSSYEQYF. CDR3 DNA: TGTGCCTGGAGTGTAGGGACTAGCTCCTACGAGCAGTACTTC. The chain uses TRBV30 and TRBJ2-7, with TRBD2 matching 8 bases. The ends lost 0 bases at V and 0 bases at J; junction bases unmatched: 1. CDR1 GTSNPN and CDR2 SVGIG come from the germline V gene (reference sequence). This CDR3 region has 14 residues.

The V gene is TRBV11-2, the J gene TRBJ2-1; D possibly uses TRBD1 or TRBD2 (5 bases each). The V end lost 0 bases, the J end lost 0 bases, and 6 bases lay between the germline ends. Germline V lookup: CDR1 SGHAT, CDR2 FQNNGV. The CDR3 covers 15 residues. CDR3 region: CASSLDGASYNEQFF. The CDR3 coding sequence is TGTGCCAGCAGCTTAGACGGGGCCTCCTACAATGAGCAGTTCTTC.

The table lists this clone with a count of one. V and J are TRBV4-2 and TRBJ1-1, with D perhaps TRBD1 (5 bases). CDR3 length: 14 residues. V was pared by 4 bases and J by 5 bases, with 14 bases between. Germline CDR1 reads LGHNA; CDR2 reads YNFKEQ. This CDR3 reads CASSPQAGRTEAFF. CDR3 in DNA: TGTGCCAGCAGCCCTCAAGCAGGGAGGACTGAAGCTTTCTTT.

This chain links TRBV19 with TRBJ2-5; D is ambiguous. The CDR3 has 12 amino acids. From germline, CDR1 is LNHDA and CDR2 SQIVND (reference sequence). The V end lost 0 bases, the J end lost 3 bases, and 2 bases lay between the germline ends. CDR3 coding DNA: TGTGCCAGTAGTATAGATAAAGAGACCCAGTACTTC. It translates to CASSIDKETQYF.

The chain is built from TRBV7-8 and TRBJ2-1, with D perhaps matching TRBD2 (5 bases). This CDR3 has 14 amino acids. The V end lost 4 bases, the J end lost 7 bases, and 14 bases lay between the germline ends. Germline-derived CDR1 and CDR2 are SGHVS and FQNEAQ. The CDR3 DNA reads TGTGCCAGCAGCTACGTACGGAGGCAGAATGAGCAGTTCTTC. It encodes CASSYVRRQNEQFF.

The CDR3 here is CASSLEGGTDYGYTF. As DNA, the CDR3 is TGCGCCAGCAGCTTGGAAGGGGGTACCGACTATGGCTACACCTTC. This chain joins TRBV5-1 and TRBJ1-2, with D perhaps TRBD1 (6 bases). Trimming took off 0 bases at V and 3 bases at J, with 12 bases between the two ends. The CDR3 extends over 15 amino acids. The germline CDR1 and CDR2 sequences are SGHRS and YFSETQ.

DNA for the CDR3: TGTGCCAGCAGCTTTCAGGGGGGCAACTATGGCTACACCTTC. Translating gives CASSFQGGNYGYTF. This sequence joins TRBV7-2 and TRBJ1-2; the match to TRBD1 covers 7 bases. Trimming removed 3 bases from V and 2 bases from J; junction bases left unmatched: 3. CDR1 and CDR2 from the germline V gene are SGHTA and FQGNSA. This CDR3 has 14 residues.

The rearrangement joins TRBV2 to TRBJ1-5, with D perhaps TRBD1 (5 bases). Deletions cut 6 bases from V and 5 bases from J, with 14 bases between. The germline V gene encodes CDR1 SNHLY and CDR2 FYNNEI. This CDR3 has 14 residues. In nucleotides, the CDR3 is TGTGCCAGCAGAAAGACAGTCAATGATCAGCCCCAGCATTTT. Translated: CASRKTVNDQPQHF.

The gene calls are TRBV27 and TRBJ2-5; unclear D gene. CDR3 length equals 11 residues. Germline CDR1 is MNHEY and CDR2 is SMNVEV (reference sequence). Trimming shortened V by 5 bases and J by 2 bases, and 3 bases separated the two germline ends. The CDR3 DNA sequence: TGTGCCAGCAGTCCGCAAGAGACCCAGTACTTC. It codes for CASSPQETQYF.

This clone was picked up a small number of times. The rearrangement links TRBV5-1 to TRBJ1-1, with no clear D. CDR1 and CDR2 (germline): SGHRS, YFSETQ. Trimming cost V 0 bases and J 1 base, with 4 bases left between them. The CDR3 is 13 amino acids. In DNA, the CDR3 is TGCGCCAGCAGCTTGGCCGGGAACACTGAAGCTTTCTTT. Translated, it gives CASSLAGNTEAFF.

The chain couples TRBV4-3 to TRBJ2-3; D may be TRBD1 (6 bases). CDR1 and CDR2 from the germline V gene are LGHNA and YSLEER. Trimming shortened V by 1 base and J by 6 bases, and 17 bases separated the two germline ends. This CDR3 has 16 amino acids. The CDR3 loop reads CASSQVFQGMGDTQYF. The CDR3 coding sequence is TGCGCCAGCAGCCAAGTATTCCAGGGGATGGGTGATACGCAGTATTTT.

The chain links TRBV7-2 to TRBJ2-7; D is ambiguous. The CDR3 spans 12 residues. V was shortened by 3 bases and J by 6 bases, with 9 bases between the two germline ends. Germline CDR1 SGHTA, CDR2 FQGNSA. The CDR3 reads CASSLMASEQYF. Here the CDR3 DNA reads TGTGCCAGCAGCTTGATGGCGTCCGAGCAGTACTTC.

The chain links TRBV19 to TRBJ1-5; D unclear. The V end was cut by 3 bases, the J end by 4 bases, with 10 bases between. The germline V gene has CDR1 LNHDA and CDR2 SQIVND (reference sequence). The CDR3 length is 14 residues. The CDR3 region has the DNA TGTGCCAGTAGTATGGGGAGGTCAAATCAGCCCCAGCATTTT. Amino acids: CASSMGRSNQPQHF.

The chain links TRBV19 to TRBJ2-7, with a weak D call TRBD2 (5 bases). CDR3 size: 13 residues. The germline CDR1 and CDR2 sequences are LNHDA and SQIVND (reference sequence). Trimming pared 9 bases from V and 9 bases from J, leaving 21 bases between. CDR3: CASDLAHHDGQYF. CDR3 DNA sequence: TGTGCCAGCGATCTAGCACACCACGACGGGCAGTACTTC.